This T cell receptor (beta chain) was sequenced during a study of cytomegalovirus exposure and HLA in healthy donors. Points on this clone: Its antigen is not known.

In the PCR, 60 Vbeta and 13 Jbeta primers were used. Using immunoSEQ multiplex PCR, the repertoire was profiled, and TCRdb retains in-frame clones only, with some absent. The table includes 170,000 or so clones, 80% detected once. The CDR3 extends over 13 amino acids. From germline, CDR1 is MGHRA and CDR2 YSYEKL. Trimming removed 4 bases at V and 8 bases at J, with 12 bases between. Overall study results and limits: Cytomegalovirus association was listed for about 170 TCR beta chains.

The J gene is TRBJ2-4, the V gene TRBV4-1; perhaps TRBD2 as D (6 bases). This clonotype was sampled from a male donor in good health and CMV-seropositive. The sample consisted of PBMCs. CDR3 region: CASSPGVADIQYF. In DNA, the CDR3 is TGCGCCAGCAGCCCGGGGGTGGCTGACATTCAGTACTTC.